What follows describes a single TCR beta chain. This entry belongs to a study of CD8+ T cells in alopecia areata. Study-wide background: Disease severity was quantified as SALT score of affected scalp area.

After isolation, RNA underwent reverse transcription to generate cDNA as the sequencing template. The data were produced by immunoSEQ multiplex PCR, yet TCRdb's version contains in-frame clones alone and is incomplete. The profile covers 90,000 to 150,000 clones, with about 50% appearing a single time and approximately 0.5% taken by the ten largest. Documented treatment: oral pan-JAK inhibitor, 5-10 mg twice daily. The germline CDR1 and CDR2 sequences are KGHSH and LQKENI. The CDR3 is 19 residues long. V trimming: 3 bases; J trimming: 0 bases; junction bases outside the gene matches: 11. The V and J genes are TRBV18 and TRBJ2-6, with 7 bases aligning to TRBD1. The TCR originated in a human donor with alopecia areata. The sequencing used CD4+ T cells sorted from blood, collected at week 4, from a patient treated with tofacitinib. In DNA form, the CDR3 reads TGTGCCAGCTCACCTTACACAGGGGCCCGAAGCTCTGGGGCCAACGTCCTGACTTTC. Its translation: CASSPYTGARSSGANVLTF.